This T cell receptor (beta chain) was found in a study of T-cell reconstitution after alpha-beta-depleted transplantation in children. The TCRbeta library was prepared with unique molecular identifiers. TCRdb re-derived calls from the PCR reads in MiXCR, one entry per CDR3 protein. Of around 800,000 distinct CDR3 sequences listed, roughly 15% are singletons. Germline CDR1 reads SQVTM; CDR2 reads ANQGSEA. The V gene lost 2 bases and the J gene lost 7 bases, with 21 bases spanning the gap. The CDR3 is 15 amino acids. This clonotype showed up just once. Its antigen is unidentified. Study results and limitations: In patients about two months after transplant, alpha-beta T cells reportedly arose from several hundred expanded graft clones.

The chain links TRBV29-1 to TRBJ2-7, with a weak D call TRBD2 (6 bases). The clonotype originates from a male patient aged 5 to 17 who had a stem cell transplant for acute lymphoblastic leukemia, so the T cells may come from the graft donor. Specimen: PBMCs, mostly from graft donor cells, collected 360 days after TCRalphabeta/CD19-depleted stem cell transplant. Here the CDR3 reads CSVEIPGLRMGEQYF. In nucleotides, the CDR3 is TGCAGCGTTGAAATACCGGGACTGAGGATGGGGGAGCAGTACTTC.